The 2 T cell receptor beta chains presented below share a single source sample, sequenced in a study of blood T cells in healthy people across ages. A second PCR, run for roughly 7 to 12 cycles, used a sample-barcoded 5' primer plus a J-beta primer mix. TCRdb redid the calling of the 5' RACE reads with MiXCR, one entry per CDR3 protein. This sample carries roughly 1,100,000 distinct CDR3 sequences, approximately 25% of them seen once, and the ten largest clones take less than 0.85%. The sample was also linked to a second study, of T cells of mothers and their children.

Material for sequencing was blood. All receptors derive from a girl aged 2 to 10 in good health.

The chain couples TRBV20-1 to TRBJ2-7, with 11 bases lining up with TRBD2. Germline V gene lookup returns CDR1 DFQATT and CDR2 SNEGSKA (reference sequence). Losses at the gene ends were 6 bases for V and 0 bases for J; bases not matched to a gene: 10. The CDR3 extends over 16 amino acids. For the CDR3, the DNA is TGCAGTGCCAGTACTAGCGGGAGATTTAGCTCCTACGAGCAGTACTTC. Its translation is CSASTSGRFSSYEQYF.

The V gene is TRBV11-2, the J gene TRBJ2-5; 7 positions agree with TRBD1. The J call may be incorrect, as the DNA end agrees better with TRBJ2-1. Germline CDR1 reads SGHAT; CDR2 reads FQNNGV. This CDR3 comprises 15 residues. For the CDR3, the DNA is TGTGCCAGCAGGGGTTGGGGACAGACCTACAATGAGCAGTTCTTC. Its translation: CASRGWGQTYNEQFF.